Only a few counts were recorded for the clone carrying this TCR beta chain. The germline gives CDR1 SGDLS, CDR2 YYNGEE. Unmatched junction bases numbered 10, after V lost 0 bases and J lost 9 bases. The CDR3 has 15 residues. The sample comes from a study of blood T cells in healthy people across ages. Next came a second PCR, run for about 6 to 12 cycles, which used a sample-barcoded 5' primer along with a J-beta primer mix. TCRdb re-called the 5' RACE reads through MiXCR, storing one row per CDR3 protein. The table has approximately 960,000 distinct CDR3 sequences, approximately 32% seen once. These sequences were also reported in another study, on T cells of mothers and their children.

What was sequenced was blood. The chain recombines TRBV9 with TRBJ1-2; TRBD1 aligns across 8 bases. This clonotype originated in a woman between 40 and 50 years old in good health. The DNA of the CDR3 is TGTGCCAGCAGCGTAGGTGGGACAGGAGGGGAGAGCTACACCTTC. This encodes CASSVGGTGGESYTF.